Listed below are T cell receptor beta chains from one sample, sequenced in a study of cytomegalovirus exposure and HLA in healthy donors. Some clones are missing from TCRdb's copy, which holds only in-frame ones; the method was immunoSEQ multiplex PCR. This table holds about 64,000 clones, roughly 85% found once. Sequencing was performed on PBMCs. The receptors here all came from a female donor in good health and CMV-seronegative. Each CDR3 is given with its conserved first and last residue. Each record gives: V gene, J gene, clone size, CDR3 protein. The listing skips clone size in some rows; elsewhere it reads once, few, many or a size class.

TRBV15	TRBJ2-7	.	CATSRDGTGDSYEQYF
TRBV2	TRBJ2-2	.	CASSRLAGFTGELFF
TRBV19	TRBJ1-1	once	CASSVYRLNTEAFF
TRBV7-2	TRBJ2-2	.	CASSLVAGVRTGELFF
TRBV6-5	TRBJ2-2	once	CASRKQGAGTGELFF
TRBV2	TRBJ2-6	.	CAIAGVRGANGLTF
TRBV10-3	TRBJ1-1	few	CAIGGWGDTEAFF
TRBV7-2	TRBJ2-7	.	CASSLSSGDPYEQYF
TRBV11-2	TRBJ2-5	.	CASRIAGGLETQYF
TRBV10-3	TRBJ1-5	.	CAISESGAGQPQHF
TRBV21-1	TRBJ2-7	.	CASSKERRRLEQYF
TRBV21-1	TRBJ2-7	.	CASSTLRDSHYEQYF
TRBV28	TRBJ1-2	.	CASSSPGQAYGYTF
TRBV7-9	TRBJ2-7	.	CASSLRGGPSYEQYF
TRBV5-1	TRBJ2-7	.	CASSLTSTSGRYEQYF